This T cell receptor beta chain came from a study of CD8 T cells in Susac syndrome. CDR3 length: 15 residues. Trimming took 0 bases from V and 4 from J, leaving 10 bases between them. CDR1 and CDR2 (germline): SGDLS, YYNGEE. Random hexamers were used to reverse transcribe an amount of roughly 0.45 to 1 ug RNA. One entry per CDR3 protein results from TCRdb running MiXCR on the immunoSEQ multiplex PCR reads. The repertoire holds some 130,000 distinct CDR3 sequences, 95% seen once, with roughly 0.2% in the top ten. V gene TRBV9 combines with J gene TRBJ1-4; D might be TRBD1 (5 bases). This TCR came from a human donor with Susac syndrome. Sequences were obtained from CD8+ T cells from PBMCs. CDR3 sequence: CASSVGTGVNEKLFF. CDR3 bases: TGTGCCAGCAGCGTAGGAACAGGAGTTAATGAAAAACTGTTTTTT. Filled out from reference TRBV9 and TRBJ1-4, the complete variable domain reads DSGVTQTPKHLITATGQRVTLRCSPRSGDLSVYWYQQSLDQGLQFLIQYYNGEERAKGNILERFSAQQFPDLHSELNLSSLELGDSALYFCASSVGTGVNEKLFFGSGTQLSVL.